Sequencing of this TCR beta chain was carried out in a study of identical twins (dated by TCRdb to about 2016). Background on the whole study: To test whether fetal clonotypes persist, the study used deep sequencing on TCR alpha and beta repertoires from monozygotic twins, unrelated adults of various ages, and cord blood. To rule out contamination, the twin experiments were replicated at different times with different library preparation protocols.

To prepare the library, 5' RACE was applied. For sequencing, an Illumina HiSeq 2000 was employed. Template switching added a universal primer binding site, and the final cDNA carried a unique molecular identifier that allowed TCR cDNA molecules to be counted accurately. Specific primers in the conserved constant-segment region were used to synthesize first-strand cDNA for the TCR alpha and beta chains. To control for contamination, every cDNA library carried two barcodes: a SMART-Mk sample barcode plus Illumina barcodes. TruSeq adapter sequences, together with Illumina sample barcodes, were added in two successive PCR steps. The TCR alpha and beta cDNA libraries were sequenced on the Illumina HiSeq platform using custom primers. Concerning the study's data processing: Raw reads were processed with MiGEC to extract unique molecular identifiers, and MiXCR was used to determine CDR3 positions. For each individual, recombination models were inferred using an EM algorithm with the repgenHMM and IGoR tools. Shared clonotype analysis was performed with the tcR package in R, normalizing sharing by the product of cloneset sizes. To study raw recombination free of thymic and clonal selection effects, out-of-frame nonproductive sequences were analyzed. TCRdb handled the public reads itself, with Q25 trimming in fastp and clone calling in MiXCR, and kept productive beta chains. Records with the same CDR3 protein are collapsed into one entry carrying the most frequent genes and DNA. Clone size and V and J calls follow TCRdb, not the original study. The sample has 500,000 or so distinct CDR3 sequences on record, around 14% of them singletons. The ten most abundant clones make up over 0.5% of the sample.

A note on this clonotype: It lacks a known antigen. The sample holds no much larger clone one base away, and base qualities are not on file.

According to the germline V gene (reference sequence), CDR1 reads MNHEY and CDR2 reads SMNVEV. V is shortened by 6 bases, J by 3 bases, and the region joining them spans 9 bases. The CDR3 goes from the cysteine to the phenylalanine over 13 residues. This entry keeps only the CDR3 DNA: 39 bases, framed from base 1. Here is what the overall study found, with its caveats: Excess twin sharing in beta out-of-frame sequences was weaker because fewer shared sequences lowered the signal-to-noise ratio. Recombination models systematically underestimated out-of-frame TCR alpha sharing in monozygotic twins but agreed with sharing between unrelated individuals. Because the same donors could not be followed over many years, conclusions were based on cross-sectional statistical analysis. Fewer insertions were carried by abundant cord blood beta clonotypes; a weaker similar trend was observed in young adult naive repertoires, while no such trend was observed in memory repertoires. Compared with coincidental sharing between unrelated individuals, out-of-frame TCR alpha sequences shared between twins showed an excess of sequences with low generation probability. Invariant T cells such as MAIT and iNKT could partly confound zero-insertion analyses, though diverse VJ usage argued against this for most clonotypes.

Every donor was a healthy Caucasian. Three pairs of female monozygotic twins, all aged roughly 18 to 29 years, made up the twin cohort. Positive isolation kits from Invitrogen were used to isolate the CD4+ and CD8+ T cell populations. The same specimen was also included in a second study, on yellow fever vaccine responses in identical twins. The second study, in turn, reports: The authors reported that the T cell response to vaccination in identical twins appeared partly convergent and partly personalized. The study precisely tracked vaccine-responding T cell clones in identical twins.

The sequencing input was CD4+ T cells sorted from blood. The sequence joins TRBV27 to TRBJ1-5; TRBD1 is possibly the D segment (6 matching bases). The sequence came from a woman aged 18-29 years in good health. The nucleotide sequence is TGTGCCAGCAGGACAGGAGACAATCAGCCCCAGCATTTT. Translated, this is CASRTGDNQPQHF.